These T cell receptor beta chains were read from a single sample in a study of T cells after yellow fever vaccination. MiXCR, applied by TCRdb to the 5' RACE reads, yields one record per CDR3 protein. The sample includes more than 300,000 distinct CDR3 sequences, around 4.5% of them seen just once. Sequencing used PBMCs, obtained 15 days after the yellow fever booster vaccination. All receptors derive from a man younger than 35 who received the YFV17D yellow fever vaccine. Both conserved end residues are part of each CDR3. The D gene is left open where the match is weak. A row's size may be missing; if present it is once, few, many or a size class.

DNA	CDR3	size	D	V	J
TGCGCCAGCAGCATAGACAGGGGAAATTCACCCCTCCACTTT	CASSIDRGNSPLHF	many	TRBD1	TRBV5-1	TRBJ1-6
TGCGCCAGCAGCCGTGACCCGGGACAGCCGAATTCACCCCTCCACTTT	CASSRDPGQPNSPLHF	many	TRBD1	TRBV5-1	TRBJ1-6
TGTGCCAGCAGTACTCAGGGAGATCAGCCCCAGCATTTT	CASSTQGDQPQHF	many	NA	TRBV7-9	TRBJ1-5
TGCAGTCCAGGGACCCTCACAGGGTATGAGCAGTTCTTC	CSPGTLTGYEQFF	NA	NA	TRBV20-1	TRBJ2-1
TGTGCCAGCAGGGGACAGGAAAGGTTTTCACCCCTCCACTTT	CASRGQERFSPLHF	few	NA	TRBV21-1	TRBJ1-6
TGCAGCGTCCAGAGGACAGGGGCTGGAAACACCATATATTTT	CSVQRTGAGNTIYF	many	TRBD1	TRBV29-1	TRBJ1-3
TGTGCCAGCAGCCATCCCCGACCGGGCTTGAGGGCTTACGAGCAGTACTTC	CASSHPRPGLRAYEQYF	many	NA	TRBV6-6	TRBJ2-7
TGTGCCAGCAGCTTACTGGTTAGAGCTTTCTTT	CASSLLVRAFF	many	NA	TRBV7-9	TRBJ1-1
TGTGCCAGCAGCCGCACCCAGGCGGACTACGAGCAGTACTTC	CASSRTQADYEQYF	few	NA	TRBV7-6	TRBJ2-7
TGTGCCAGCAGCTCTCAGGGCGGGGAAGAGACCCAGTACTTC	CASSSQGGEETQYF	NA	NA	TRBV5-6	TRBJ2-5
TGTGCCAGCAGCTTGACTGGTTCCTCCCACTATGGCTACACCTTC	CASSLTGSSHYGYTF	few	NA	TRBV5-6	TRBJ1-2
TGCGCCAGCAGCTCCTCCGGGACAGAAGGCTACACCTTC	CASSSSGTEGYTF	few	TRBD1	TRBV5-1	TRBJ1-2
TGTGCCAGCAGCTTAGGCGGCGGGGCGTCGGCTTTCTTT	CASSLGGGASAFF	many	NA	TRBV7-8	TRBJ1-1
TGTGCCAGCACGGCCCCGGGACAGGGGGTTACTGAAGCTTTCTTT	CASTAPGQGVTEAFF	many	TRBD1	TRBV27	TRBJ1-1
TGCAGTGCTAGGGCTGGCGGCAAAAACATTCAGTACTTC	CSARAGGKNIQYF	many	NA	TRBV20-1	TRBJ2-4
TGTGCCATCCGAGCAGGGCCGGGTCAGCCCCAGCATTTT	CAIRAGPGQPQHF	few	NA	TRBV2	TRBJ1-5
TGTGCCAGCAGTTACGCGGACGGTTACACTGAAGCTTTCTTT	CASSYADGYTEAFF	few	NA	TRBV6-2/TRBV6-3	TRBJ1-1
TGTGCCAGCAGCGCCGTGGGAGGGACCTACGAGCAGTACTTC	CASSAVGGTYEQYF	few	TRBD2	TRBV7-9	TRBJ2-7
TGTGCCAGCAGCAAAGTCGGGGGCGCTTTTGGCTACACCTTC	CASSKVGGAFGYTF	many	NA	TRBV7-9	TRBJ1-2
TGTGCCAGCAGAAACCCGACAGATAGCAATCAGCCCCAGCATTTT	CASRNPTDSNQPQHF	NA	NA	TRBV6-2/TRBV6-3	TRBJ1-5
TGCGCCAGCAGCCAGACTCCTAGCACAGATACGCAGTATTTT	CASSQTPSTDTQYF	NA	NA	TRBV4-1	TRBJ2-3
TGTGCCATCAGGAGACCTAGCGGGGCTGACACAGATACGCAGTATTTT	CAIRRPSGADTDTQYF	few	TRBD2	TRBV10-3	TRBJ2-3